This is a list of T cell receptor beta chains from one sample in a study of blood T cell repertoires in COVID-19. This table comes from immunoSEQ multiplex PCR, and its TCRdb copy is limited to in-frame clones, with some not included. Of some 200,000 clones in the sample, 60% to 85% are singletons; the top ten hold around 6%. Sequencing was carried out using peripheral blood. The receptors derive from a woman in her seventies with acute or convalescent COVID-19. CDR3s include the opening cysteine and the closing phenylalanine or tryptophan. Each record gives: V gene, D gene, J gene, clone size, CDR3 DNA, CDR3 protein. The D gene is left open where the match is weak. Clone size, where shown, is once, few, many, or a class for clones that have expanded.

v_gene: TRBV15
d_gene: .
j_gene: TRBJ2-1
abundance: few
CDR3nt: TGTGCCACCAGCAGAGAGCGGGGACGAGAGCAGTTCTTC
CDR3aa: CATSRERGREQFF

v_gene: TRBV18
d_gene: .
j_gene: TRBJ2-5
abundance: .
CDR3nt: TGTGCCAGCTCACCACTTAGCGATCAAGAGACCCAGTACTTC
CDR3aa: CASSPLSDQETQYF

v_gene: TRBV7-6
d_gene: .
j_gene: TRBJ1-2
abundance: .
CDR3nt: TGTGCCAGCAGCTTAGGCCCCAGGGAGGCGAATGGCTACACCTTC
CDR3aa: CASSLGPREANGYTF

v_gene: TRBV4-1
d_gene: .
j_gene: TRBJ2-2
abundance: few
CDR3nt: TGCGCCAGCAGCCAACGTCTAGCGAACACCGGGGAGCTGTTTTTT
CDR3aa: CASSQRLANTGELFF

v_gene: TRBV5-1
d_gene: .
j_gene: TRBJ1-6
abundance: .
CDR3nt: TGCGCCAGCAGCTTATGGGCAAGGGGCAATTCACCCCTCCACTTT
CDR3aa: CASSLWARGNSPLHF

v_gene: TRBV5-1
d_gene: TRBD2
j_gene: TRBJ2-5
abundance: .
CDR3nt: TGCGCCAGCAGCTTGGACCTGACTAGCGATGAGACCCAGTACTTC
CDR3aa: CASSLDLTSDETQYF

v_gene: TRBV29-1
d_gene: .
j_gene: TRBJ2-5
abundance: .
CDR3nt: TGCAGCGTTGGGCTAGCGGAGACCCAGTACTTC
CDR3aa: CSVGLAETQYF

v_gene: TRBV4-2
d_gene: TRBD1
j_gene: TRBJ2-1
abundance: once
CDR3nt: TGTGCCAGCAGCCAAGTTCGCGGGACAGGGGGAAACAATGAGCAGTTCTTC
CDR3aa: CASSQVRGTGGNNEQFF

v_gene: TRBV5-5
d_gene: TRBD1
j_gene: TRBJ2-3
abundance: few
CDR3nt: TGTGCCAGCAGCTCCAGGACAGGGGGAGCAGATACGCAGTATTTT
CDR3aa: CASSSRTGGADTQYF

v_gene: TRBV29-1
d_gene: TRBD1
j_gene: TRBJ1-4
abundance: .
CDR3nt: TGCAGCGCCGCCCAGGACAGGGGGGAAAAACTGTTTTTT
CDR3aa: CSAAQDRGEKLFF

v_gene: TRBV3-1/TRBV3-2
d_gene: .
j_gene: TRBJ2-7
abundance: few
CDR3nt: TGTGCCAGCAGCCAAGCAGCGACTAGAGGGGCATACGAGCAGTACTTC
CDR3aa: CASSQAATRGAYEQYF

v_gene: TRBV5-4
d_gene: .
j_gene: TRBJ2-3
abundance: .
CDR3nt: TGTGCCAGCAGCTTGCGCGCGGGATACACAGATACGCAGTATTTT
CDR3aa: CASSLRAGYTDTQYF

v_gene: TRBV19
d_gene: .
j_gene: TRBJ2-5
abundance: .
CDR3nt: TGTGCCAGTAGTATAGGGGAGGAAGAGACCCAGTACTTC
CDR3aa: CASSIGEEETQYF

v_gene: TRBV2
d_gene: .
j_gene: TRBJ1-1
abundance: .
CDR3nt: TGTGCCAGCAGGGGGAGTGGGCCGAACACTGAAGCTTTCTTT
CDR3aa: CASRGSGPNTEAFF

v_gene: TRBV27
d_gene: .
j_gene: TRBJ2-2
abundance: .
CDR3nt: TGTGCCAGCACCCATATGACAGGGGAGCTGTTTTTT
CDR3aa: CASTHMTGELFF

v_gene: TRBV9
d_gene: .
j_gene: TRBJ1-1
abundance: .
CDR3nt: TGTGCCAGCAGCGCTGGGGACGGGAGGGTCACTGAAGCTTTCTTT
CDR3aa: CASSAGDGRVTEAFF

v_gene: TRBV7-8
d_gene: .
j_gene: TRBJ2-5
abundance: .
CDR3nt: TGTGCCAGCAGCCCTATAACGGTCCAAGAGACCCAGTACTTC
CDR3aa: CASSPITVQETQYF

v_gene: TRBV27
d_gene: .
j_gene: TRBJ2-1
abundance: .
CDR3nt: TGTGCCAGCAGTTTTATAGCGGTGAGCTCCTACAATGAGCAGTTCTTC
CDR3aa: CASSFIAVSSYNEQFF

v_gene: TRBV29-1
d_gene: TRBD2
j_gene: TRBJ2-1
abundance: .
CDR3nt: TGCAGCGTTATGACTAGCGGGATTTACAATGAGCAGTTCTTC
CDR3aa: CSVMTSGIYNEQFF

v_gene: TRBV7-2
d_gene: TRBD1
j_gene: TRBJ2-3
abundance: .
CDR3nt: TGTGCCAGTTCTGAACAGGGGTACACAGATACGCAGTATTTT
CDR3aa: CASSEQGYTDTQYF

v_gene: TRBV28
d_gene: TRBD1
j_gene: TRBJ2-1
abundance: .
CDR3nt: TGTGCCAGCAGTTTCCCCGGACAGGGGTTGAATGAGCAGTTCTTC
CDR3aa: CASSFPGQGLNEQFF

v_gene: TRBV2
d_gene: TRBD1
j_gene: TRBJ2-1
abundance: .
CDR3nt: TGTGCCAGCAGTTCTAGGGGGCGAGGGAATGAGCAGTTCTTC
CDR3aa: CASSSRGRGNEQFF

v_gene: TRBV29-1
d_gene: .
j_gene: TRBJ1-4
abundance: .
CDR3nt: TGCAGCTTCAGGGCTCCTAATGAAAAACTGTTTTTT
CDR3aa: CSFRAPNEKLFF

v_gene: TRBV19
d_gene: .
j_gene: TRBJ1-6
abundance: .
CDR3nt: TGTGCCAGTAGTAAAGGGGAAACTCTTAATTCACCCCTCCACTTT
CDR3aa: CASSKGETLNSPLHF

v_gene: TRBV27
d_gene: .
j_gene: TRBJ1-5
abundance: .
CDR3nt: TGTGCCAGCAGTCGCCACGCGGGGTTTGATAGCAATCAGCCCCAGCATTTT
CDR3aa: CASSRHAGFDSNQPQHF